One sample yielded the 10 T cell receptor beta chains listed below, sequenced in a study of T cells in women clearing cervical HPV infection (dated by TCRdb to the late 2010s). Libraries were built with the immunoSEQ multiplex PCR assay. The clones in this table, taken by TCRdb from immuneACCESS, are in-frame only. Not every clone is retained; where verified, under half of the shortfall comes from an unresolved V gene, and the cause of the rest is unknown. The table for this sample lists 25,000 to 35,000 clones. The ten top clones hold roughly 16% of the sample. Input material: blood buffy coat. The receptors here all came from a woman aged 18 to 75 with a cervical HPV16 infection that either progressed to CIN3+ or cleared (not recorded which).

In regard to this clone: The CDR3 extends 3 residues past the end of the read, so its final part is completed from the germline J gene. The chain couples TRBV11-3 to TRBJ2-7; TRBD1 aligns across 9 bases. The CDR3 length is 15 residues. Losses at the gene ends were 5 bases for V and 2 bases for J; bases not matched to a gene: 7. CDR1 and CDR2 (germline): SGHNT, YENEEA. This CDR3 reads CASSTLGTGTYEQYF. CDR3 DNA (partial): TGTGCCAGCAGCACACTCGGGACAGGGACCTACGAG. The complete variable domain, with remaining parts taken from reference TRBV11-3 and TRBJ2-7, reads EAGVVQSPRYKIIEKKQPVAFWCNPISGHNTLYWYLQNLGQGPELLIRYENEEAVDDSQLPKDRFSAERLKGVDSTLKIQPAELGDSAVYLCASSTLGTGTYEQYFGPGTRLTVT.

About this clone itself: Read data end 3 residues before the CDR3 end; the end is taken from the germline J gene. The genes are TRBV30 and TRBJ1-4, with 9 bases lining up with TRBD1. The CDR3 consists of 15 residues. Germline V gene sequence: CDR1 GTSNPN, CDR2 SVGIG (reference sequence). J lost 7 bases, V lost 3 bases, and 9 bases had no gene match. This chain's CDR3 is CAWSQRGTGLEKLFF. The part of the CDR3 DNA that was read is TGTGCCTGGAGCCAAAGGGGGACAGGGCTTGAAAAA.

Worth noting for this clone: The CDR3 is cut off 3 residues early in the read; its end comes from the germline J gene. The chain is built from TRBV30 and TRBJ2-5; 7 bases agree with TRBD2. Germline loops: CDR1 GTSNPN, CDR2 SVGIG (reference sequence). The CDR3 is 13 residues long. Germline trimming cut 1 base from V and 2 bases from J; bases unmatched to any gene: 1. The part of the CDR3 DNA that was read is TGTGCCTGGAGTGGGCGGGGGCAAGAGACC. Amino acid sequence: CAWSGRGQET. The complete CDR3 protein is CAWSGRGQETQYF. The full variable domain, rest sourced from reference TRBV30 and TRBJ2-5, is SQTIHQWPATLVQPVGSPLSLECTVEGTSNPNLYWYRQAAGRGLQLLFYSVGIGQISSEVPQNLSASRPQDRQFILSSKKLLLSDSGFYLCAWSGRGQETQYFGPGTRLLVL.

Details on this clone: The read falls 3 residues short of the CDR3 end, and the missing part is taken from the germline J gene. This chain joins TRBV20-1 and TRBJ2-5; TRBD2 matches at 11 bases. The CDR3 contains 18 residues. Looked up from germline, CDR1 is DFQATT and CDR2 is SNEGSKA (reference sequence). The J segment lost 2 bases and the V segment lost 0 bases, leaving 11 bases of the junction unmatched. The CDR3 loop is CSARDYVATSGAQETQYF. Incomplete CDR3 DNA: TGCAGTGCTAGAGATTATGTTGCGACTAGCGGGGCGCAAGAGACC.

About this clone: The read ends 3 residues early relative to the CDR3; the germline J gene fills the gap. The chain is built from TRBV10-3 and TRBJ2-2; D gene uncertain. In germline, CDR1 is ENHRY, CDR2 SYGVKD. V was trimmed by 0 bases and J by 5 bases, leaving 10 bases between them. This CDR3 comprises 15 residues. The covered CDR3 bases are TGTGCCATCAGTGAGTCGGCAAGAGGTACCGGGGAG. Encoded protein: CAISESARGTGE. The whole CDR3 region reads CAISESARGTGELFF.

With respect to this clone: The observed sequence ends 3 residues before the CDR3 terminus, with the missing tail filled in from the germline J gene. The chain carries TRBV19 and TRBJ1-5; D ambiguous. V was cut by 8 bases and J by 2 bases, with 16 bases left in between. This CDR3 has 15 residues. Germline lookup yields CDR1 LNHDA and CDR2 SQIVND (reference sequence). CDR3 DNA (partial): TGTGCCAGTTCCTCCTCACTGAGAGGCAATCAGCCC. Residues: CASSSSLRGNQP. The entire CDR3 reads CASSSSLRGNQPQHF.

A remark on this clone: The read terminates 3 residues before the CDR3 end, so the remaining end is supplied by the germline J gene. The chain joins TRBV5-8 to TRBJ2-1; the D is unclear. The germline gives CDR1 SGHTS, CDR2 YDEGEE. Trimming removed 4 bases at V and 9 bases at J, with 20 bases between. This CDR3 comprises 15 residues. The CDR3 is CASSPRGSFRFEQFF. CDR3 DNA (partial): TGTGCCAGCAGCCCCCGAGGTAGCTTTCGGTTTGAG. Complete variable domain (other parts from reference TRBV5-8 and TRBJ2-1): EAGVTQSPTHLIKTRGQQATLRCSPISGHTSVYWYQQALGLGLQFLLWYDEGEERNRGNFPPRFSGRQFPNYSSELNVNALELEDSALYLCASSPRGSFRFEQFFGPGTRLTVL.

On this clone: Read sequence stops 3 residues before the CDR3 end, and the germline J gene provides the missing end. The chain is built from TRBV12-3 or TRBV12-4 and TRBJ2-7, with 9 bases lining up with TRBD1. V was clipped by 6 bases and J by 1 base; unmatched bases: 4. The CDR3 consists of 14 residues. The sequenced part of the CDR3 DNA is TGTGCCAGCAGCTCACAGGGGGCTTCCTACGAG. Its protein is CASSSQGASYE. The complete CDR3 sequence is CASSSQGASYEQYF.

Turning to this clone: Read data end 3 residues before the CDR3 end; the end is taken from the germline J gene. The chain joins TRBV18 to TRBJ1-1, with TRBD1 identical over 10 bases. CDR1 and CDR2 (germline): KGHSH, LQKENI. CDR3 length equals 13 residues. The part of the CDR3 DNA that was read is TGTGCCAGCTCACCGGGGACAGGGGCGAAC. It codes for CASSPGTGAN. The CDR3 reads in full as CASSPGTGANAFF.

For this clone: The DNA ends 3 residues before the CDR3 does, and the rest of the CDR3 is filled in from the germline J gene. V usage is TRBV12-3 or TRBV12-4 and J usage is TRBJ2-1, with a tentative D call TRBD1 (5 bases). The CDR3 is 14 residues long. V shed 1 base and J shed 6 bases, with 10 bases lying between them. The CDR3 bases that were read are TGTGCCAGCAGTTTAGTGGGGCTGGGCAATGAG. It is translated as CASSLVGLGNE. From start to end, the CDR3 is CASSLVGLGNEQFF.